Following are 11 T cell receptor beta chains from one sample sequenced in a study of response to subunit inactivated influenza vaccine. One entry per CDR3 protein results from TCRdb running MiXCR on the RT-PCR reads. The table lists just over 300,000 distinct CDR3 sequences, roughly 20% of them singletons. This specimen consisted of PBMCs from blood, obtained approximately 20 months after vaccination. The receptors originated from a man aged 50 to 69 who received an inactivated influenza vaccine.

The rearrangement links TRBV6-6 to TRBJ2-3; D is ambiguous. The CDR3 covers 12 residues. Trimming removed 4 bases from V and 6 bases from J, with 8 bases in between. Germline V CDR1 and CDR2: MNHNY, SVGAGI (reference sequence). The CDR3 coding sequence is TGTGCCAGCAGTTCCCGACGGGATACGCAGTATTTT. Translation gives CASSSRRDTQYF.

This clonotype was observed a few times. CDR3 in DNA: TGTGCCAGCAGTGTAGTAGGTCAGCCCCAGCATTTT. Its protein product is CASSVVGQPQHF. The gene calls are TRBV5-6 and TRBJ1-5; D remains ambiguous. In germline, CDR1 is SGHDT, CDR2 YYEEEE. Trimming left V 5 bases short and J 6 bases short, with 9 bases between. The CDR3 length is 12 residues.

The J gene is TRBJ2-1, the V gene TRBV6-5, with 7 bases identical to TRBD2. V was pared by 0 bases and J by 8 bases, with 7 bases of the junction left unmatched. CDR3 length equals 15 residues. CDR1 is MNHEY and CDR2 is SVGAGI in the germline V gene. CDR3 in amino acids: CASSYSGGNGDEQFF. CDR3 coding DNA: TGTGCCAGCAGTTACTCGGGGGGGAATGGCGATGAGCAGTTCTTC.

This clonotype was detected only once. The chain recombines TRBV4-3 with TRBJ2-5, with 7 bases aligning to TRBD1. V lost 1 base to trimming and J lost 2 bases; unmatched junction nucleotides: 7. This CDR3 has 16 residues. Germline CDR1 is LGHNA and CDR2 is YSLEER. CDR3 loop: CASSQGYRDRQETQYF. CDR3 nucleotide sequence: TGCGCCAGCAGCCAAGGCTACCGGGACAGACAAGAGACCCAGTACTTC.

The chain recombines TRBV9 with TRBJ1-2, with D maybe TRBD1 (6 bases). CDR3 size: 13 residues. Germline-derived CDR1 and CDR2 are SGDLS and YYNGEE. Trimming pared 0 bases from V and 5 bases from J, leaving 8 bases between. CDR3 in amino acids: CASSVAQGYGYTF. DNA of the CDR3: TGTGCCAGCAGCGTAGCTCAGGGGTATGGCTACACCTTC.

This clonotype has at least ten counts. The rearrangement links TRBV7-9 to TRBJ1-1; perhaps TRBD1 as D (6 bases). Germline loops: CDR1 SEHNR, CDR2 FQNEAQ (reference sequence). Trimming took 8 bases from V and 1 from J, leaving 14 bases between them. The CDR3 length is 14 residues. The CDR3 spells CASVPQGRNTEAFF. The CDR3 nucleotides read TGTGCCAGCGTCCCACAGGGCAGGAACACTGAAGCTTTCTTT.

This clonotype has ten or more counts. The genes are TRBV29-1 and TRBJ1-2; D gene ambiguous. From germline, CDR1 is SQVTM and CDR2 ANQGSEA. This CDR3 is built from 12 residues. Deletions cut 4 bases from V and 5 bases from J, with 11 bases between. The CDR3 protein is CSVGGIQYGYTF. The DNA of the CDR3 is TGCAGCGTTGGCGGAATCCAATATGGCTACACCTTC.

This clonotype appeared many times. V is TRBV12-3 or TRBV12-4 and J is TRBJ1-5; no reliable D call. The CDR3 is 13 amino acids. Trimming shortened V by 2 bases and J by 5 bases, and 7 bases separated the two germline ends. The CDR3, as DNA: TGTGCCAGCAGTTTATCCAGGTATCAGCCCCAGCATTTT. Residues: CASSLSRYQPQHF.

This clonotype was picked up a small number of times. The J gene is TRBJ1-1, the V gene TRBV28, with D possibly matching TRBD1 (5 bases). Germline V gives CDR1 MDHEN, CDR2 SYDVKM. V was pared by 6 bases and J by 1 base, with 21 bases between. The CDR3 covers 17 residues. In nucleotides, the CDR3 is TGTGCCAGCAGACCTCTTGGCTCGGGGGGAAAGAACACTGAAGCTTTCTTT. As protein: CASRPLGSGGKNTEAFF.

This clonotype was recorded a few times. The rearrangement uses TRBV9 and TRBJ2-1; 8 nucleotides agree with TRBD2. From germline, CDR1 is SGDLS and CDR2 YYNGEE. J was trimmed by 15 bases and V by 4 bases; bases with no gene match: 15. There are 14 residues in the CDR3. In DNA form, the CDR3 reads TGTGCCAGCAGCCCCAACCATAGCGGGAAAGAAGGGTTCTTC. Translated, it gives CASSPNHSGKEGFF.

This chain links TRBV4-3 with TRBJ2-6; 12 nucleotides match TRBD1. Germline CDR1 is LGHNA and CDR2 is YSLEER. CDR3 length equals 20 residues. With V trimmed by 0 bases and J by 1 base, 7 bases remained unmatched. This CDR3 is CASSQDAGTGGFSGANVLTF. The CDR3 DNA follows: TGCGCCAGCAGCCAAGATGCAGGGACAGGGGGCTTTTCTGGGGCCAACGTCCTGACTTTC.